The rows below give T cell receptor beta chains drawn from one sample of a study of blood T cells in healthy people across ages. A single record per CDR3 protein comes from TCRdb applying MiXCR to the 5' RACE reads. In the table there are approximately 730,000 distinct CDR3 sequences, about 40% of which are singletons. The sequenced material came from blood. The source of these receptors is a woman aged 55-70 years in good health. CDR3s include the opening cysteine and the closing phenylalanine or tryptophan. A D gene is named only where the DNA matches it firmly. Expanded clones get a size class; other rows say once, few or many, or leave the size out.

d_gene | j_gene | v_gene | abundance | CDR3nt | CDR3aa
- | TRBJ1-1 | TRBV5-5 | - | TGTGCCAGCAGCCGTCAGGGGTTGGGCACTGAAGCTTTCTTT | CASSRQGLGTEAFF
TRBD1 | TRBJ1-2 | TRBV10-3 | - | TGTGCCATCAGTGAGCCTACGACAGGGGCCAAGGAAGAAGGCGACTATGGCTACACCTTC | CAISEPTTGAKEEGDYGYTF
- | TRBJ1-2 | TRBV20-1 | many | TGCAGTGCTACCTCCGAGAAGGGCTACACCTTC | CSATSEKGYTF
TRBD1 | TRBJ2-5 | TRBV10-3 | many | TGTGCCATCAGTTCGGGACAGCTCAAAGAGACCCAGTACTTC | CAISSGQLKETQYF
- | TRBJ2-5 | TRBV20-1 | - | TGCAGTGCTAGCCCCCGGGGACGGGTAGAAGAGACCCAGTACTTC | CSASPRGRVEETQYF
- | TRBJ1-5 | TRBV20-1 | few | TGCAGTGCTAGAGATAATGAAAATAGCAATCAGCCCCAGCATTTT | CSARDNENSNQPQHF
- | TRBJ2-7 | TRBV10-2 | - | TGCGCCAGCAGTGTTACTAGCCTCTACGAGCAGTACTTC | CASSVTSLYEQYF
- | TRBJ1-2 | TRBV10-3 | few | TGTGCCACCCGGCCAACAGGGTTTCTGGACTATGGCTACACCTTC | CATRPTGFLDYGYTF
- | TRBJ2-4 | TRBV20-1 | - | TGCAGTGCTCCGGCCCCCAACGAGGGCATTCAGTACTTC | CSAPAPNEGIQYF
- | TRBJ2-7 | TRBV5-1 | - | TGCGCCAGCGGGCGAGGCAGCCCCTTCTCCTACGAGCAGTACTTC | CASGRGSPFSYEQYF
- | TRBJ2-1 | TRBV29-1 | - | TGCAGCGTTGAAGTAAGAGGTCAGGGAACCTACAATGAGCAGTTCTTC | CSVEVRGQGTYNEQFF
- | TRBJ2-7 | TRBV4-3 | few | TGCGCCAGCAGCCAAGATCCCCCAGGGCAAGGCGAGCAGTACTTC | CASSQDPPGQGEQYF
- | TRBJ2-1 | TRBV20-1 | - | TGCAGTGCCCTCTGGGGAAATGAGCAGTTCTTC | CSALWGNEQFF
TRBD1 | TRBJ2-7 | TRBV7-9 | many | TGTGCCAGCAGCTTTCGAGAGGGACAGCCCTCCTACGAGCAGTACTTC | CASSFREGQPSYEQYF
- | TRBJ2-3 | TRBV6-2/TRBV6-3 | - | TGTGCCAGCACCCGTTCGGCTAGCTCGGATACGCAGTATTTT | CASTRSASSDTQYF
- | TRBJ1-6 | TRBV7-2 | - | TGTGCCAACAGCCCGGGAGGATATTCACCCCTCCACTTT | CANSPGGYSPLHF
- | TRBJ2-5 | TRBV28 | - | TGTGCCAGCAGTCTTGGACGGATCCAAGAGACCCAGTACTTC | CASSLGRIQETQYF
- | TRBJ2-5 | TRBV9 | - | TGTGCCAGCAGCCCCGGGGCTAGCCATGAGACCCAGTACTTC | CASSPGASHETQYF
TRBD1 | TRBJ1-5 | TRBV7-8 | few | TGTGCCAGCAGCTCCACCTACAGGGGGCTAGAACAGCCCCAGCATTTT | CASSSTYRGLEQPQHF
TRBD2 | TRBJ2-1 | TRBV6-2/TRBV6-3 | once | TGTGCCAGCACTAGACAGGGGAGGCCAAGCGGGAGGGCACATGAGCAGTTCTTC | CASTRQGRPSGRAHEQFF